Included here is one T cell receptor (beta chain) sequence, with context. Its antigen target is currently unknown. There are no base qualities to consult, and no much larger clone falls within one base. CDR1 MNHEY and CDR2 SVGEGT were looked up in the germline V gene. Inclusive of the bounding cysteine and phenylalanine, the CDR3 is 12 residues long. The entry retains the CDR3 DNA only, 36 bases that are in frame from base 1. V drops 5 bases and J drops 5 bases, leaving 9 bases in between. The time point label, as the study defines it: about 28 days (+/-7) after the second vaccine dose. Per the publication, the treatment or condition label means: meningococcal conjugate vaccine given as trial control. The vaccinee samples were drawn from two UK trials, COV001 and COV002, one of which was a single-blind randomized controlled phase 2/3 trial testing AZD1222 (ChAdOx1 nCoV-19) in healthy adults. For TCRbeta chain sequencing, PBMC samples were collected from trial participants at day 0 and at day 28 after the second dose.

These data originate in a study of T cell responses to AZD1222 COVID-19 vaccine (dated by TCRdb to the early 2020s). For the wider study: A total of 233 trial participants underwent TCR sequencing, of whom nearly 210 had received two doses of AZD1222 and 26 had received two doses of the MenACWY control vaccine. Trial participants were enrolled into age subgroups of 18-55, 56-69 and 70-plus years, which contained roughly 140, 27 and 60 TCR-sequenced participants, respectively. What the study reported, not specific to this receptor: Conclusions about previously exposed vaccinees are limited, since just six or seven AZD1222 recipients were seropositive for SARS-CoV-2 at baseline. The 56-69-year group was small, and its depth increase did not reach significance, likely because of low power. Vaccine-associated CD4 TCRs spanned the whole spike protein, with dominant responses in regions 160-218 and 743-854. Because no day 14 peak-response samples were available, the repertoires could be characterized only after the peak T cell response. Most participants were white British and females outnumbered males, and the authors suggested that clonal diversity may have been underestimated. Reportedly, almost half of the unique spike-specific TCRs recognized epitopes lying outside the regions that are mutated in the B.1.351 and B.1.1.7 variants. After two AZD1222 doses, both the breadth and the depth of spike-specific TCRs were significantly higher than at day 0 and than in MenACWY recipients.

The CDR3 regions of human TCRbeta chains were analyzed by immunosequencing. On the authors' methods: Repertoire TCRs were checked for matches against a reference library of SARS-CoV-2-specific TCRs that had been generated using the MIRA antigen-specificity platform. Breadth was defined as the fraction of unique TCRs that were SARS-CoV-2-associated. Depth was defined as the fraction of total T cells that were SARS-CoV-2-associated. Each spike-specific TCR was assigned to its reactive spike region and to a CD4 or CD8 class using the MIRA data. Log10-transformed breadth and depth values were compared by one-way ANOVA with Sidak's multiple comparisons tests. TCRdb took over this immuneACCESS table, retaining in-frame rearrangements with V and J assigned. Such tables are incomplete; in checked studies, under half of the missing clones stem from an unresolved V gene, and the remainder is unexplained. The DNA was the basis for D and trimming; V, J and clone size are from that table. A total of approximately 130,000 clones appear in this sample, approximately 85% of them only once. About 7.9% of the sample goes to the ten largest clones.

The clonotype originates from an adult who received the MenACWY meningococcal vaccine as a control. Sequences were derived from peripheral blood, sampled 28 days after the second dose of the MenACWY control vaccine. The V and J genes are TRBV6-2 or TRBV6-3 and TRBJ1-1; D gene: possibly TRBD1, on 5 matching bases. DNA sequence: TGTGCCAGCAGTATGGGACTTACTGAAGCTTTCTTT. It translates to CASSMGLTEAFF.